The next 23 T cell receptor beta chains were all read from a single sample in a study of blood T cell repertoires in COVID-19. Clones were sequenced by immunoSEQ multiplex PCR, and TCRdb holds only the in-frame ones, with some missing. Of tens of thousands of clones in the sample, 87% were seen once. Sequences were obtained from peripheral blood. The receptors here all came from a man between 60 and 75 years old with acute or convalescent COVID-19.

V usage is TRBV7-2 and J usage is TRBJ2-3, with a tentative D call TRBD1 (6 bases). CDR1 and CDR2 from the germline V gene are SGHTA and FQGNSA. The CDR3 is 15 residues long. V was cut by 4 bases and J by 10 bases, with 21 bases left in between. The CDR3 DNA follows: TGTGCCAGCAGCTCTGTGTTTCAGGGGTCTTCGGCGCAGTATTTT. This gives the protein CASSSVFQGSSAQYF.

This chain links TRBV6-2 or TRBV6-3 with TRBJ1-2; D is undetermined. Germline V lookup: CDR1 MNHEY, CDR2 SVGEGT. Trimming stripped 4 bases from V and 2 bases from J, with 11 bases between. There are 14 residues in the CDR3. This chain's CDR3 is CASSLEEGNYGYTF. CDR3 nucleotides: TGTGCCAGCAGTTTGGAGGAAGGGAACTATGGCTACACCTTC.

The chain combines TRBV18 with TRBJ1-5; D is possibly TRBD1 (5 bases). This CDR3 spans 15 amino acids. V lost 2 bases, J lost 0 bases, and 8 bases lay in between. Germline lookup yields CDR1 KGHSH and CDR2 LQKENI. The CDR3 is CASSPGDYSNQPQHF. CDR3 nucleotides: TGTGCCAGCTCACCAGGGGACTATAGCAATCAGCCCCAGCATTTT.

This chain uses TRBV5-1 with TRBJ2-5, with 9 bases identical to TRBD2. The CDR3 loop spans 15 amino acids. The germline V gene encodes CDR1 SGHRS and CDR2 YFSETQ. J was trimmed by 4 bases and V by 0 bases; bases with no gene match: 4. CDR3 loop: CASSLGRGGGETQYF. DNA for the CDR3: TGCGCCAGCAGCTTGGGGCGGGGGGGTGGAGAGACCCAGTACTTC.

This chain uses TRBV7-2 with TRBJ2-3; 10 positions agree with TRBD2. The CDR3 has 18 residues. The V gene end was trimmed by 1 base and the J gene end by 1 base; junction bases not matched to a gene: 8. Germline assignment: CDR1 SGHTA and CDR2 FQGNSA. The CDR3 protein is CASSLVVSSGGGTDTQYF. Here the CDR3 DNA reads TGTGCCAGCAGCTTAGTGGTGTCTAGCGGGGGAGGCACAGATACGCAGTATTTT.

The genes are TRBV4-3 and TRBJ2-6, with 7 bases aligning to TRBD2. CDR3 length: 17 amino acids. With V trimmed by 0 bases and J by 4 bases, 6 bases remained unmatched. The germline gives CDR1 LGHNA, CDR2 YSLEER. DNA for the CDR3: TGCGCCAGCAGCCAAGAGGGCGGGGGATACGGGGCCAACGTCCTGACTTTC. It is translated as CASSQEGGGYGANVLTF.

The chain has TRBV5-1 and TRBJ2-1; 7 bases are shared with TRBD1. After removal of 1 base from V and 2 bases from J, the junction contained 3 bases not matched to a gene. CDR3 length: 15 amino acids. Germline CDR1 reads SGHRS; CDR2 reads YFSETQ. The CDR3 coding sequence is TGCGCCAGCAGCTTGACAGGGGATCCCTACAATGAGCAGTTCTTC. This gives the protein CASSLTGDPYNEQFF.

The chain recombines TRBV12-5 with TRBJ2-2; TRBD2 matches at 10 bases. CDR3 length: 19 residues. J was trimmed by 2 bases and V by 5 bases; bases with no gene match: 14. CDR1 LGHNT and CDR2 FRNRAP come from the germline V gene. CDR3 coding DNA: TGTGCTAGTGGTCGGGCGGGTAGCGGGGGGCACTTAAACACCGGGGAGCTGTTTTTT. Translating gives CASGRAGSGGHLNTGELFF.

The rearrangement uses TRBV14 and TRBJ2-5; D remains ambiguous. The V end lost 6 bases, the J end lost 7 bases, and 12 bases lay between the germline ends. Per germline, CDR1 SGHDN and CDR2 FVKESK. The CDR3 extends over 12 amino acids. CDR3 nucleotide sequence: TGTGCCAGCAGTCAACCGCGGAGGACCCAGTACTTC. It translates to CASSQPRRTQYF.

The rearrangement joins TRBV18 to TRBJ1-3; no clear D. The length of the CDR3 is 17 residues. V shed 0 bases and J shed 0 bases, with 12 bases lying between them. In germline, CDR1 is KGHSH, CDR2 LQKENI. CDR3 DNA sequence: TGTGCCAGCTCACCACCGGGAGAGTTACTCTCTGGAAACACCATATATTTT. It specifies CASSPPGELLSGNTIYF.

The chain links TRBV5-6 to TRBJ2-1, with 9 bases lining up with TRBD1. The CDR3 is 17 amino acids. Germline V gives CDR1 SGHDT, CDR2 YYEEEE. The V gene end was trimmed by 3 bases and the J gene end by 6 bases; junction bases not matched to a gene: 13. DNA for the CDR3: TGTGCCAGCAGCTCCTTAATCAGACAGGGGGTTTTCAATGAGCAGTTCTTC. This codes for CASSSLIRQGVFNEQFF.

V usage is TRBV10-3 and J usage is TRBJ1-2; D unresolved. Germline lookup yields CDR1 ENHRY and CDR2 SYGVKD. V lost 3 bases to trimming and J lost 2 bases, with 10 bases between them. The CDR3 runs to 14 residues. The CDR3 protein is CAISENSENYGYTF. CDR3 bases: TGTGCCATCAGTGAAAACAGTGAAAACTATGGCTACACCTTC.

This clone was found once. This chain joins TRBV19 and TRBJ2-5; D ambiguous. Trimming cost V 4 bases and J 3 bases, with 15 bases left between them. The CDR3 length is 15 residues. Germline CDR1 is LNHDA and CDR2 is SQIVND (reference sequence). CDR3 in DNA: TGTGCCAGTAGTACCAACCGACTGTTAGAAGAGACCCAGTACTTC. It codes for CASSTNRLLEETQYF.

The genes are TRBV19 and TRBJ2-5; possibly TRBD2 for D (5 bases). Between the trimmed V and J ends, which lost 5 bases and 5 bases, there was a span of 9 bases. Germline loops: CDR1 LNHDA, CDR2 SQIVND (reference sequence). The CDR3 consists of 12 residues. CDR3 nucleotide sequence: TGTGCCAGTAGTTATACGGGGGAGACCCAGTACTTC. Protein product: CASSYTGETQYF. Full variable domain (missing parts from reference TRBV19 and TRBJ2-5): DGGITQSPKYLFRKEGQNVTLSCEQNLNHDAMYWYRQDPGQGLRLIYYSQIVNDFQKGDIAEGYSVSREKKESFPLTVTSAQKNPTAFYLCASSYTGETQYFGPGTRLLVL.

J is TRBJ1-2 and V is TRBV6-2 or TRBV6-3; TRBD1 might be the D (6 bases). The CDR3 totals 15 residues. CDR1 and CDR2 from the germline V gene are MNHEY and SVGEGT. Trimming stripped 0 bases from V and 8 bases from J, with 16 bases between. CDR3 nucleotide sequence: TGTGCCAGCAGTTACTCGAGGCAGGGGAGCCTCGGCTACACCTTC. Translating gives CASSYSRQGSLGYTF.

This clone was recorded once. The chain links TRBV5-4 to TRBJ1-4, with TRBD1 identical over 7 bases. Germline V gene data show CDR1 as SGHNT and CDR2 as YYREEE (reference sequence). The CDR3 runs 16 residues. The J segment lost 0 bases and the V segment lost 3 bases, leaving 5 bases of the junction unmatched. DNA for the CDR3: TGTGCCAGCAGCTCACCAGGGGGTGCAACTAATGAAAAACTGTTTTTT. Translating it yields CASSSPGGATNEKLFF.

In this sample, this clone turned up once. This chain links TRBV7-6 with TRBJ2-5, with 10 bases identical to TRBD1. The CDR3 is 19 residues long. J was trimmed by 5 bases and V by 1 base; bases with no gene match: 16. CDR1 and CDR2 from the germline V gene are SGHVS and FNYEAQ. CDR3 region: CASSLGTERGQGPWETQYF. CDR3 DNA: TGTGCCAGCAGCTTAGGCACGGAGCGGGGACAGGGGCCATGGGAGACCCAGTACTTC.

V is TRBV6-6 and J is TRBJ2-1, with TRBD1 matching over 9 bases. V shed 5 bases, J shed 9 bases, and the junction held 20 bases outside the gene matches. From germline, CDR1 is MNHNY and CDR2 SVGAGI (reference sequence). The CDR3 has 18 residues. The CDR3 DNA is TGTGCCAGCAGTCCTCCCACAGGGGGCCTGACGCGGGGTCTTGAGCAGTTCTTC. As protein: CASSPPTGGLTRGLEQFF.

V is TRBV30 and J is TRBJ2-3, with D maybe TRBD1 (6 bases). Germline CDR1 GTSNPN, CDR2 SVGIG (reference sequence). This CDR3 contains 16 residues. Trimming left V 4 bases short and J 2 bases short, with 19 bases between. The CDR3 DNA is TGTGCCTGGATATCGTGGGGACACGACGACACAGATACGCAGTATTTT. This gives the protein CAWISWGHDDTDTQYF. Using reference TRBV30 and TRBJ2-3 for the parts outside the CDR3, the full variable domain is SQTIHQWPATLVQPVGSPLSLECTVEGTSNPNLYWYRQAAGRGLQLLFYSVGIGQISSEVPQNLSASRPQDRQFILSSKKLLLSDSGFYLCAWISWGHDDTDTQYFGPGTRLTVL.

This clone was seen once. The chain combines TRBV4-1 with TRBJ2-5; perhaps TRBD1 as D (5 bases). Trimming left V 1 base short and J 5 bases short, with 14 bases between. The CDR3 is 15 amino acids. CDR1 MGHRA and CDR2 YSYEKL come from the germline V gene. The CDR3 sequence: CASSQAGQGMETQYF. CDR3 bases: TGCGCCAGCAGCCAAGCTGGGCAGGGAATGGAGACCCAGTACTTC.

The V call is TRBV5-1, the J call TRBJ2-7; TRBD1 is a possible D gene (5 bases). The germline V and J ends were trimmed by 4 bases and 3 bases, with 8 bases remaining between them. CDR3 size: 12 residues. The germline V gene encodes CDR1 SGHRS and CDR2 YFSETQ. The CDR3 region is CASSIDSYEQYF. The CDR3 DNA reads as TGCGCCAGCAGCATCGACAGCTACGAGCAGTACTTC.

The rearrangement joins TRBV19 to TRBJ1-1; D is unclear. Trimming removed 8 bases from V and 1 base from J, with 11 bases in between. There are 13 residues in the CDR3. CDR1 LNHDA and CDR2 SQIVND come from the germline V gene (reference sequence). CDR3 nucleotides: TGTGCCAGTCGGGCGGGGAGGAACACTGAAGCTTTCTTT. Translating gives CASRAGRNTEAFF.

A note on this clone: Other DNA sequences in this sample translate to the same CDR3. The V and J genes are TRBV27 and TRBJ1-2, with a tentative D call TRBD1 (5 bases). Germline V CDR1 and CDR2: MNHEY, SMNVEV (reference sequence). Trimming shortened V by 0 bases and J by 4 bases, and 9 bases separated the two germline ends. This CDR3 has 14 residues. CDR3 sequence reads: CASSLSGAGYGYTF. DNA for the CDR3: TGTGCCAGCAGTTTATCTGGGGCCGGCTATGGCTACACCTTC.